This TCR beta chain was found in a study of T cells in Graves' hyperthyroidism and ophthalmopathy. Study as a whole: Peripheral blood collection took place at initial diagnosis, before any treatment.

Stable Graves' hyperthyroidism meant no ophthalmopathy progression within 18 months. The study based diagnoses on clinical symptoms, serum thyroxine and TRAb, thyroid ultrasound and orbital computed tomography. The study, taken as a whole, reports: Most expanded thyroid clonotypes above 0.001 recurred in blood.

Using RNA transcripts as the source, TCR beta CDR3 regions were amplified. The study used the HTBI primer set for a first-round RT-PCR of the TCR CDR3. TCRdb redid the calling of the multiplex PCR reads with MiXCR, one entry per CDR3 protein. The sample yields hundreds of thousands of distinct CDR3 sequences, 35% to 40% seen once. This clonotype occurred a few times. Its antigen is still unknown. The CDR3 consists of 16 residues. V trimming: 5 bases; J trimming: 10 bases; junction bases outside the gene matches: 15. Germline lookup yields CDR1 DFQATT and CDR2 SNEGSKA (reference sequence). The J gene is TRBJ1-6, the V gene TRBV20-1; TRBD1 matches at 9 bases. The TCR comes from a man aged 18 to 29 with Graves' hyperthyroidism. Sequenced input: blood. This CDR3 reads CSAAFPGTGRVSPLHF. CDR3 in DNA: TGCAGTGCTGCTTTTCCCGGGACAGGGAGAGTATCACCCCTCCACTTT.